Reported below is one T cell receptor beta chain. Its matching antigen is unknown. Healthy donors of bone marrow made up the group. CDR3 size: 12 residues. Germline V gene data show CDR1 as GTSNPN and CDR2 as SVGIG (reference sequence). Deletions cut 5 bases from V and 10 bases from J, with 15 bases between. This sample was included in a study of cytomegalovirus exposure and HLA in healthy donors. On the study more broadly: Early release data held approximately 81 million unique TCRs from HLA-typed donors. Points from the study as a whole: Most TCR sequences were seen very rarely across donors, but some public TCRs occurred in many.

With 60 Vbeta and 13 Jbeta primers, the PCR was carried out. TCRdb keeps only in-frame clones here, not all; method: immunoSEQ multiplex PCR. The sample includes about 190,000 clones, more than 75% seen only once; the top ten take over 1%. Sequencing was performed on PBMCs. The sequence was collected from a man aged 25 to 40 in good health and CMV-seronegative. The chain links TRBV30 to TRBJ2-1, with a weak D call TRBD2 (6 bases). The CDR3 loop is CAWGFSSDEQFF. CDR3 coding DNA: TGTGCCTGGGGGTTCTCTAGCGACGAGCAGTTCTTC.